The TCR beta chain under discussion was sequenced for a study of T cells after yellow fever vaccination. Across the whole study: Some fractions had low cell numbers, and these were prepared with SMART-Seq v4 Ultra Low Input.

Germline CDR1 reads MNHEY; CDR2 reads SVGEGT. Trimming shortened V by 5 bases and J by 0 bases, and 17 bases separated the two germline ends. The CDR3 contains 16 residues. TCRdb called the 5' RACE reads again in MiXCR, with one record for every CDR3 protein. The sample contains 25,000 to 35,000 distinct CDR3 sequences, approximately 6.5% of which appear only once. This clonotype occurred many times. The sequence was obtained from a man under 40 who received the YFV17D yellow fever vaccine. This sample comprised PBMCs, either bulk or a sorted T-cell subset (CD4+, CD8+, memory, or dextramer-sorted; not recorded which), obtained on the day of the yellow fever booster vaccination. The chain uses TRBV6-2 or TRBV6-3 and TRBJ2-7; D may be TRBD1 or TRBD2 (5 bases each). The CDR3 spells CASSRAGAGSSYEQYF. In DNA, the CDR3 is TGTGCCAGCAGTCGAGCCGGGGCGGGTTCCTCCTACGAGCAGTACTTC.